The 6 T cell receptor beta chains below were found in one sample sequenced in a study of PD-1 blockade in classical Hodgkin lymphoma. Here immunoSEQ multiplex PCR was the method, and the copy in TCRdb shows in-frame clones only, minus some. The table shows approximately 60,000 clones, with 70% to 90% occurring only once. Exposure to brentuximab vedotin varied, and each patient had relapsed following autologous stem cell transplantation. This specimen consisted of peripheral blood mononuclear cells (PBMCs), obtained at baseline. The receptors originated from a human donor with classical Hodgkin lymphoma.

This clone was seen a single time. The J gene is TRBJ1-3, the V gene TRBV9; 7 nucleotides agree with TRBD1. With 0 bases clipped from V and 0 bases from J, the junction kept 9 bases outside the gene matches. The CDR3 extends over 18 amino acids. Germline V gene sequence: CDR1 SGDLS, CDR2 YYNGEE. For the CDR3, the DNA is TGTGCCAGCAGCGTAGGAGACAGGGCAAAGGTCTCTGGAAACACCATATATTTT. It translates to CASSVGDRAKVSGNTIYF.

The rearrangement joins TRBV9 to TRBJ1-1, with D unclear. CDR1 SGDLS and CDR2 YYNGEE come from the germline V gene. The CDR3 covers 15 residues. Between the trimmed V and J ends, which lost 0 bases and 0 bases, there was a span of 9 bases. CDR3 sequence (DNA): TGTGCCAGCAGCGTAGCCCCCCAGATGAACACTGAAGCTTTCTTT. Encoded protein: CASSVAPQMNTEAFF. Together with reference TRBV9 and TRBJ1-1, the CDR3 gives the full variable domain: DSGVTQTPKHLITATGQRVTLRCSPRSGDLSVYWYQQSLDQGLQFLIQYYNGEERAKGNILERFSAQQFPDLHSELNLSSLELGDSALYFCASSVAPQMNTEAFFGQGTRLTVV.

V is TRBV6-5 and J is TRBJ2-7, with D unresolved. Germline CDR1 is MNHEY and CDR2 is SVGAGI. V was pared by 6 bases and J by 3 bases, with 15 bases between. CDR3 size: 14 residues. CDR3 region: CASSPQGLVYEQYF. In DNA, the CDR3 is TGTGCCAGCAGCCCCCAAGGTCTGGTCTACGAGCAGTACTTC.

The V gene is TRBV5-1, the J gene TRBJ2-3; D call uncertain. This CDR3 region has 15 residues. Germline assignment: CDR1 SGHRS and CDR2 YFSETQ. V shed 0 bases and J shed 0 bases, with 8 bases lying between them. This CDR3 is CASSLAISSTDTQYF. The CDR3 region has the DNA TGCGCCAGCAGCTTGGCTATCTCCAGCACAGATACGCAGTATTTT.

This clone showed up just once. Written as DNA, the CDR3 is TGTGCCAGCAGCCTCTATGGCGCTGATACGCAGTATTTT. Translation gives CASSLYGADTQYF. The rearrangement joins TRBV7-2 to TRBJ2-3; no clear D gene. Germline CDR1 is SGHTA and CDR2 is FQGNSA. CDR3 size: 13 residues. V was shortened by 5 bases and J by 6 bases, with 12 bases between the two germline ends. The full variable domain, completed using reference TRBV7-2 and TRBJ2-3, is GAGVSQSPSNKVTEKGKDVELRCDPISGHTALYWYRQSLGQGLEFLIYFQGNSAPDKSGLPSDRFSAERTGGSVSTLTIQRTQQEDSAVYLCASSLYGADTQYFGPGTRLTVL.

The chain couples TRBV30 to TRBJ1-1, with TRBD1 matching 7 bases. Trimming cost V 3 bases and J 3 bases; bases outside gene matches: 1. This CDR3 region has 12 residues. Germline CDR1 and CDR2: GTSNPN and SVGIG (reference sequence). The CDR3 DNA sequence: TGTGCCTGGAGACAGGGGTACACTGAAGCTTTCTTT. It yields the protein CAWRQGYTEAFF.